The present T cell receptor (beta chain) was sequenced within a study of CD8 T cells in ankylosing spondylitis. This clonotype was counted ten times or more. Antigen unknown. Germline V CDR1 and CDR2: MNHNS, SASEGT. The CDR3 totals 15 residues. The V end was cut by 6 bases, the J end by 0 bases, with 14 bases between. General study findings and limits: Within peripheral blood, clones linked to disease were CD8+ and relatively rare. What appeared characteristic of ankylosing spondylitis blood was a TCR beta motif of eight highly homologous variants. Past studies reported some motif variants in reactive arthritis synovial fluid and blood. Reported data indicate significant enrichment of disease-linked clones within matched ankylosing spondylitis synovial fluid.

From the 5' RACE reads, TCRdb called clonotypes with MiXCR, one entry per CDR3 protein. The repertoire holds approximately 540,000 distinct CDR3 sequences, with about an eighth as singletons. This TCR derives from a male donor with ankylosing spondylitis. Sequences were obtained from blood, either unsorted or a sorted T cell fraction (not recorded which). V gene TRBV6-1 combines with J gene TRBJ1-1, with no clear D. The CDR3 sequence: CASSPLFGVNTEAFF. CDR3 sequence (DNA): TGTGCCAGCAGCCCCTTATTCGGAGTGAACACTGAAGCTTTCTTT.